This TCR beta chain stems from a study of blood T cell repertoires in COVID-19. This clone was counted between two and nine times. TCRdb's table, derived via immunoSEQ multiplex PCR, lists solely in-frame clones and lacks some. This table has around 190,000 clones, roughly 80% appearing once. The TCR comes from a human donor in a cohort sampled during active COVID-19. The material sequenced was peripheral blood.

CDR3: CASSSFPSYEQYF. CDR3 DNA sequence: TGTGCCAGCAGCTCCTTCCCCTCCTACGAGCAGTACTTC. The gene calls are TRBV14 and TRBJ2-7; D uncertain. V lost 5 bases and J 0 bases, leaving 8 bases between the germline ends. Germline V gene sequence: CDR1 SGHDN, CDR2 FVKESK. This CDR3 contains 13 residues.